This TCR beta chain was captured by sequencing in a study of long-term antiretroviral therapy in people with HIV. Findings of the study overall: ART adherence was not documented, and neither viral resistance nor therapy changes had any data. Clones expanded before ART dominated the repertoire at all time points. ART preceded a rise in diversity that nonetheless stayed lower than in transplant donor controls. CDR3 lengths in HIV samples spanned a narrower range than controls.

Sequencing used immunoSEQ v3.0 at survey level. Assay used: immunoSEQ multiplex PCR; TCRdb lists only in-frame clones, some missing. The data show about 10,000 clones, approximately 75% seen once. Remarks on this clone: Its antigen remains unknown.

The origin of this receptor is a man aged 40-49 years with HIV. This material consisted of unsorted PBMCs, taken 0.7 years after starting antiretroviral therapy.

The CDR3 spells CATKATEFGQQFF. CDR3 nucleotide sequence: TGTGCCACCAAGGCGACTGAATTTGGCCAGCAGTTCTTC. The V and J genes are TRBV7-6 and TRBJ2-1, with unresolved D. Germline V gene data show CDR1 as SGHVS and CDR2 as FNYEAQ. The CDR3 has 13 residues. V was shortened by 10 bases and J by 11 bases, with 21 bases between the two germline ends.